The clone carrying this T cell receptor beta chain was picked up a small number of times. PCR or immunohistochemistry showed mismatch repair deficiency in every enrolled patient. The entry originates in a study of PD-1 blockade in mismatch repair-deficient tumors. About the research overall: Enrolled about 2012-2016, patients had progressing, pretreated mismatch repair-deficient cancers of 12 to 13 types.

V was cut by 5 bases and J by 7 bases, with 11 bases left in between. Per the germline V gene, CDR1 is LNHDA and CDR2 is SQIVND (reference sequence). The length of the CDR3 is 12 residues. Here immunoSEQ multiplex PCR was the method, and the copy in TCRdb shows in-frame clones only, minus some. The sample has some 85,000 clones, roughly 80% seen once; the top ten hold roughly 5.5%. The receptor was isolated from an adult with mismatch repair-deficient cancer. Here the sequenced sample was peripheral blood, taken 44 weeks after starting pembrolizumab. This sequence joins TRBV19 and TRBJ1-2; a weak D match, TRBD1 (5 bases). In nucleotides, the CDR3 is TGTGCCAGTAGTCCTGGGACGCGTGGCTACACCTTC. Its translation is CASSPGTRGYTF.